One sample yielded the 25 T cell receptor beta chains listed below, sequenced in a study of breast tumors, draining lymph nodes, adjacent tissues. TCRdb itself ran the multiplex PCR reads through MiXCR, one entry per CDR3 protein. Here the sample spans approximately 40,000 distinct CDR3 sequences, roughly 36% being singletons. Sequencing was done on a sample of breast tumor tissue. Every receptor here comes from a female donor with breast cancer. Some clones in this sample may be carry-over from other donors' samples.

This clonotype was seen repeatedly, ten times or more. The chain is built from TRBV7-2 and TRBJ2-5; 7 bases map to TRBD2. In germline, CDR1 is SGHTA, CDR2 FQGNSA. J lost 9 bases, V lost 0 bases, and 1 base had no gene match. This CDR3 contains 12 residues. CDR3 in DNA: TGTGCCAGCAGCTTAGCGGGGGGGGCCCAGTACTTC. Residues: CASSLAGGAQYF.

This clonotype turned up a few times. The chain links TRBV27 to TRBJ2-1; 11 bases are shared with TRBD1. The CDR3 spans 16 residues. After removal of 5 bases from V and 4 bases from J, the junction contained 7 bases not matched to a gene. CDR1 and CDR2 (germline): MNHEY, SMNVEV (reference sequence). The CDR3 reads CASSTWTGGIYNEQFF. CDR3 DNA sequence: TGTGCCAGCAGTACTTGGACAGGGGGCATTTACAATGAGCAGTTCTTC.

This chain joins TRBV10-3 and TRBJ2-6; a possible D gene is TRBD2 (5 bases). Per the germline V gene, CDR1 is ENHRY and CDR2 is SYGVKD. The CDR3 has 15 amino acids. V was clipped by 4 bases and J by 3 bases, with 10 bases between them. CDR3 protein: CAISGLAGGANVLTF. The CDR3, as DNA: TGTGCCATCAGTGGTCTAGCTGGTGGGGCCAACGTCCTGACTTTC.

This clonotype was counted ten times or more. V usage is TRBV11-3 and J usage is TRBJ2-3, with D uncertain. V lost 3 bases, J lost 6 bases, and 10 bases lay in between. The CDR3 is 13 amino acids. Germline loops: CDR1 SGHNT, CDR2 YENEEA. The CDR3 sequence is CASSFNLADTQYF. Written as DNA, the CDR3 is TGTGCCAGCAGCTTTAATCTTGCGGATACGCAGTATTTT.

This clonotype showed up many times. The CDR3: CSAGGRVSYNEQFF. The CDR3 bases are TGCAGTGCTGGCGGGAGGGTCTCCTACAATGAGCAGTTCTTC. V gene TRBV20-1 combines with J gene TRBJ2-1; 9 bases agree with TRBD2. This CDR3 region has 14 residues. After removal of 5 bases from V and 0 bases from J, the junction contained 2 bases not matched to a gene. Germline V gene lookup returns CDR1 DFQATT and CDR2 SNEGSKA (reference sequence).

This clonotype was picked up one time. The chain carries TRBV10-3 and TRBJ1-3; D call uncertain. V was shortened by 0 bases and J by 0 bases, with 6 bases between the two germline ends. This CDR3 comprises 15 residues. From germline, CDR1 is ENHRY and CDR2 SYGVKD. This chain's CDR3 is CAISESTNSGNTIYF. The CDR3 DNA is TGTGCCATCAGTGAGTCAACGAACTCTGGAAACACCATATATTTT.

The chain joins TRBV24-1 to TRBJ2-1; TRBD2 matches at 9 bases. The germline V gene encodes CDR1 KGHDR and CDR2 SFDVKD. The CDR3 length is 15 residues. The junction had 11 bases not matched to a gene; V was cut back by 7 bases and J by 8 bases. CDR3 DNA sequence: TGTGCCACCAGCGACACACGGACTAGCGTGGATGAGCAGTTCTTC. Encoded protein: CATSDTRTSVDEQFF.

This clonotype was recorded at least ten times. CDR3 DNA: TGTGCCAGCAGCCGTAGCGGGAGGGCCTACAATGAGCAGTTCTTC. This sequence encodes CASSRSGRAYNEQFF. This chain connects TRBV5-6 to TRBJ2-1, with 11 nucleotides matching TRBD2. Trimming removed 4 bases from V and 2 bases from J; junction bases left unmatched: 2. There are 15 residues in the CDR3. In germline, CDR1 is SGHDT, CDR2 YYEEEE.

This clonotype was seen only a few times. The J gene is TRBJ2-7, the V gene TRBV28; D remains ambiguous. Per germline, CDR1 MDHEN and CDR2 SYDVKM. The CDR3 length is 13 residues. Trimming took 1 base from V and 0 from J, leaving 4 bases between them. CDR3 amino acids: CASSLYTSYEQYF. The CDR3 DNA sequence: TGTGCCAGCAGTTTATACACCTCCTACGAGCAGTACTTC.

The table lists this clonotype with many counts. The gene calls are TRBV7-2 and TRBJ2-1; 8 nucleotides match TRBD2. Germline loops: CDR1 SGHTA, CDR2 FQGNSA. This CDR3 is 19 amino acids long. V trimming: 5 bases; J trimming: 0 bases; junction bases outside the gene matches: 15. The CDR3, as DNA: TGTGCCAGCAGCGAAACTAGCGGACCACGTGGTCCCTCCTACAATGAGCAGTTCTTC. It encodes CASSETSGPRGPSYNEQFF.

The CDR3 coding sequence is TGCGCCAGCAGCTTGACTCTCGGGACTAGCGCGTACCAAGAGACCCAGTACTTC. This sequence encodes CASSLTLGTSAYQETQYF. This chain links TRBV5-1 with TRBJ2-5, with 10 nucleotides matching TRBD2. V trimming: 1 base; J trimming: 0 bases; junction bases outside the gene matches: 9. Germline lookup yields CDR1 SGHRS and CDR2 YFSETQ. The CDR3 covers 18 residues.

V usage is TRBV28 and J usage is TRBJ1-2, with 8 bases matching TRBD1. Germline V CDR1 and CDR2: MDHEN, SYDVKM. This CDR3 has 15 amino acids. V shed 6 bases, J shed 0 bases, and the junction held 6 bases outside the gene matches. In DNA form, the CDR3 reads TGTGCCAGCAGATTTCGGGACAGGCCTAACTATGGCTACACCTTC. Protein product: CASRFRDRPNYGYTF.

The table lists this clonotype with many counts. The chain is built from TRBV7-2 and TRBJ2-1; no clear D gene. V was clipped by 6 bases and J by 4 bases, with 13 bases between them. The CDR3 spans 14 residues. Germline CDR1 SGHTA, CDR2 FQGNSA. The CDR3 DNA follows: TGTGCCAGCAGTCGCCAGACTGGATACAATGAGCAGTTCTTC. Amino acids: CASSRQTGYNEQFF.

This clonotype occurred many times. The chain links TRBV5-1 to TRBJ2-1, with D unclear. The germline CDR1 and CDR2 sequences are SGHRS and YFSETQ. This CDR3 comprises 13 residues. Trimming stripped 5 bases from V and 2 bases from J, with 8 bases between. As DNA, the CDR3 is TGCGCCAGCAGGGTGGGAACCTACAATGAGCAGTTCTTC. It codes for CASRVGTYNEQFF.

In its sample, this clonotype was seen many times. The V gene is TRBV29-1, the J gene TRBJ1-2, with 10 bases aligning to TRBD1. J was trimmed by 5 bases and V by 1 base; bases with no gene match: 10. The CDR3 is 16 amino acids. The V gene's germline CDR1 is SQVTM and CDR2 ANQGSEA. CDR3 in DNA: TGCAGCGTTGAAGGAATGCCGGGACAGGGGATGTATGGCTACACCTTC. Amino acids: CSVEGMPGQGMYGYTF. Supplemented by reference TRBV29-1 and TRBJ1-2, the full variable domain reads SAVISQKPSRDICQRGTSLTIQCQVDSQVTMMFWYRQQPGQSLTLIATANQGSEATYESGFVIDKFPISRPNLTFSTLTVSNMSPEDSSIYLCSVEGMPGQGMYGYTFGSGTRLTVV.

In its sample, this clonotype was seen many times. CDR3 nucleotides: TGTGCCAGCAGATCGGTGGGGAATGAGCAGTTCTTC. Its protein is CASRSVGNEQFF. The rearrangement uses TRBV12-3 or TRBV12-4 and TRBJ2-1; no firm D call. The V end was cut by 6 bases, the J end by 7 bases, with 10 bases between. The length of the CDR3 is 12 residues.

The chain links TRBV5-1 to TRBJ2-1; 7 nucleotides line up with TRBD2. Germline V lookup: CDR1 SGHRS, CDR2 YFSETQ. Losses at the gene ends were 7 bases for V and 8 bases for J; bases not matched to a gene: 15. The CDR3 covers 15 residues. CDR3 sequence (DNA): TGCGCCAGCGGTGCCTGGGCGGGAGTCCACGATGAGCAGTTCTTC. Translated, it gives CASGAWAGVHDEQFF.

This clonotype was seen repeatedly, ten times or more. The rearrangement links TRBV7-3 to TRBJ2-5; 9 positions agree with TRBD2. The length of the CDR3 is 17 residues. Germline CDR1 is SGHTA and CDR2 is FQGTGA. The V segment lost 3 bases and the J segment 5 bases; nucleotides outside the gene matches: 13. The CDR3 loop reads CASSFGGGRASGETQYF. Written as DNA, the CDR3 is TGTGCCAGCAGCTTCGGGGGCGGGAGGGCCTCGGGGGAGACCCAGTACTTC.

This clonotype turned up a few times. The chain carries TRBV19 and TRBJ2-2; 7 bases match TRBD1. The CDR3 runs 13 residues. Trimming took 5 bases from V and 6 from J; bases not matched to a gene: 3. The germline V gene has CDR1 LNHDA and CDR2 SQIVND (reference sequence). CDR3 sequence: CASSAGGSGELFF. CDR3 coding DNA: TGTGCCAGTAGTGCAGGGGGTTCCGGGGAGCTGTTTTTT.

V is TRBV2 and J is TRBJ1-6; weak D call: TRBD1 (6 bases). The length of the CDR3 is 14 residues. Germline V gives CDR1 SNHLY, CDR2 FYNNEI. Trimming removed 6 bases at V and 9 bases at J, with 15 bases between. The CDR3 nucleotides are TGTGCCAGCAGGCCAACGGGGGCGGGTTCACCCCTCCACTTT. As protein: CASRPTGAGSPLHF.

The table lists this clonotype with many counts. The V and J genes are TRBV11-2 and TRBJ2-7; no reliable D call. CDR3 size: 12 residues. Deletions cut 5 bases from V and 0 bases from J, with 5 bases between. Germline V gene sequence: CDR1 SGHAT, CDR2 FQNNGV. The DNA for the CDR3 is TGTGCCAGCAGCCCCCGCTCCTACGAGCAGTACTTC. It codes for CASSPRSYEQYF.

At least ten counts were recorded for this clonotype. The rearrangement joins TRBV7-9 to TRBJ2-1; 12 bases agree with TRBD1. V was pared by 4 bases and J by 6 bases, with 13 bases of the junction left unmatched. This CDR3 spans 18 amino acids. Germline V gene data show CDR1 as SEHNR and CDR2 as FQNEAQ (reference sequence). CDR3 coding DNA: TGTGCCAGCAGCTCCAAGACCGGGGGACAGGGGGCGAGCAATGAGCAGTTCTTC. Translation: CASSSKTGGQGASNEQFF.

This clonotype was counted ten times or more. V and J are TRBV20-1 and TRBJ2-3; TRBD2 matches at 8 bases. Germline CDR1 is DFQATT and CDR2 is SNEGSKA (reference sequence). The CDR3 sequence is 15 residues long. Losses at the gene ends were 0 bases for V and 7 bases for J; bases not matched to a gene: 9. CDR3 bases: TGCAGTGCTAGAGATCCAGCGGGAGTAGTAAATACGCAGTATTTT. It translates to CSARDPAGVVNTQYF.

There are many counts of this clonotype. CDR3 sequence reads: CASSQTSGRAHEQYF. The CDR3 nucleotides read TGTGCCAGCAGCCAGACTAGCGGGAGGGCCCACGAGCAGTACTTC. This chain uses TRBV7-9 with TRBJ2-7; the match to TRBD2 covers 14 bases. V shed 5 bases and J 5 bases; nucleotides not matched to a gene: 5. This CDR3 region has 15 residues. Germline CDR1 reads SEHNR; CDR2 reads FQNEAQ (reference sequence).

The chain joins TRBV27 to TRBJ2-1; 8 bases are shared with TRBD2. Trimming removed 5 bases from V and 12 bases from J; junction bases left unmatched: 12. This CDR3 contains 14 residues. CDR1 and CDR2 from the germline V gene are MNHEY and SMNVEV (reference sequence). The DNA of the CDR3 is TGTGCCAGCAGTGCCACCGGGGGGGCCCTTGGGCAGTTCTTC. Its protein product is CASSATGGALGQFF.